The 28 T cell receptor beta chains presented below share a single source sample, sequenced in a study of shared clonotypes between healthy human individuals. The protocol was immunoSEQ multiplex PCR, while the TCRdb copy is restricted to in-frame clones and leaves out a portion. The table includes more than 2,000,000 clones, approximately 95% detected once. Material: naive CD4+ T cells from PBMCs. Noted subset: CD45RA+ positively selected. These TCRs come from a man younger than 35 in good health. Some clones in this sample may be carry-over from other donors' samples.

The chain joins TRBV10-2 to TRBJ2-7, with 8 bases identical to TRBD2. This CDR3 has 15 residues. Trimming cost V 4 bases and J 1 base; bases outside gene matches: 6. Germline V gene data show CDR1 as WSHSY and CDR2 as SAAADI. The CDR3 coding sequence is TGCGCCAGCAGTGGGTTCGAGCGGGGGTCCTACGAGCAGTACTTC. This translates into CASSGFERGSYEQYF.

The rearrangement joins TRBV5-6 to TRBJ1-2; maybe TRBD1 (6 bases). Trimming pared 5 bases from V and 5 bases from J, leaving 10 bases between. Per the germline V gene, CDR1 is SGHDT and CDR2 is YYEEEE. The CDR3 extends over 12 amino acids. The CDR3 loop reads CASSTGTYGYTF. CDR3 coding DNA: TGTGCCAGCAGTACAGGGACTTATGGCTACACCTTC.

This clone was observed a few times. The CDR3 DNA sequence: TGTGCCAGCAGCTTCGACAGGGGCTCCTACAATGAGCAGTTCTTC. Protein product: CASSFDRGSYNEQFF. This sequence joins TRBV7-3 and TRBJ2-1, with TRBD1 matching over 8 bases. CDR3 size: 15 residues. V shed 3 bases, J shed 0 bases, and the junction held 1 base outside the gene matches. Per germline, CDR1 SGHTA and CDR2 FQGTGA.

V is TRBV2 and J is TRBJ1-6; D not certain. V gave up 3 bases and J gave up 8 bases, with 11 bases separating them. This CDR3 is 14 amino acids long. Germline CDR1 SNHLY, CDR2 FYNNEI. The CDR3 bases are TGTGCCAGCAGTGACTTAACAAGTGATTCACCCCTCCACTTT. Its protein product is CASSDLTSDSPLHF.

The rearrangement joins TRBV5-5 to TRBJ2-7; D unresolved. Germline V gene data show CDR1 as SGHKS and CDR2 as YYEKEE (reference sequence). This CDR3 contains 14 residues. The germline V and J ends were trimmed by 1 base and 1 base, with 9 bases remaining between them. CDR3 region: CASSLLSQSYEQYF. The CDR3 DNA is TGTGCCAGCAGCTTGTTGTCTCAGTCCTACGAGCAGTACTTC.

The rearrangement uses TRBV18 and TRBJ2-7; D remains unclear. Per germline, CDR1 KGHSH and CDR2 LQKENI. Trimming left V 6 bases short and J 3 bases short, with 24 bases between. The CDR3 extends over 17 amino acids. For the CDR3, the DNA is TGTGCCAGCTCTCTGCAAATTCCGGGCAGATCTTACTACGAGCAGTACTTC. Its protein product is CASSLQIPGRSYYEQYF.

This clone has only one observation. The genes are TRBV14 and TRBJ2-3; D assignment may be TRBD1 or TRBD2 (5 bases each). Germline V CDR1 and CDR2: SGHDN, FVKESK. The CDR3 extends over 14 amino acids. The ends were cut back, 4 bases at V and 6 bases at J, with 14 bases in the middle. CDR3 residues: CASSRRDHRDTQYF. CDR3 nucleotide sequence: TGTGCCAGCAGCCGACGGGACCACCGGGATACGCAGTATTTT. Full variable domain (remainder filled in from reference TRBV14 and TRBJ2-3): EAGVTQFPSHSVIEKGQTVTLRCDPISGHDNLYWYRRVMGKEIKFLLHFVKESKQDESGMPNNRFLAERTGGTYSTLKVQPAELEDSGVYFCASSRRDHRDTQYFGPGTRLTVL.

The chain couples TRBV7-3 to TRBJ2-3; perhaps TRBD2 as D (7 bases). The germline V gene has CDR1 SGHTA and CDR2 FQGTGA. The germline V and J ends were trimmed by 4 bases and 2 bases, with 16 bases remaining between them. The CDR3 totals 16 residues. CDR3 in amino acids: CASSSTRGGVTDTQYF. Here the CDR3 DNA reads TGTGCCAGCAGCTCCACGAGGGGGGGAGTCACAGATACGCAGTATTTT.

This clone has more than one count but fewer than ten. This sequence joins TRBV18 and TRBJ2-1, with TRBD2 identical over 7 bases. V lost 6 bases and J lost 5; bases outside the gene matches: 13. Germline V lookup: CDR1 KGHSH, CDR2 LQKENI. The CDR3 totals 16 residues. CDR3 loop: CASSGFGAGTNNEQFF. CDR3 DNA sequence: TGTGCCAGCTCCGGTTTCGGAGCGGGAACCAACAATGAGCAGTTCTTC.

The chain couples TRBV28 to TRBJ2-6; D ambiguous. CDR1 MDHEN and CDR2 SYDVKM come from the germline V gene. CDR3 length: 14 residues. Trimming took 5 bases from V and 4 from J, leaving 9 bases between them. DNA for the CDR3: TGTGCCAGCAGTCAGTCCAGGGGGGCCAACGTCCTGACTTTC. Its protein is CASSQSRGANVLTF.

This clone was detected only once. V and J are TRBV14 and TRBJ1-1; possibly TRBD1 for D (6 bases). The CDR3 has 15 residues. Trimming removed 4 bases from V and 1 base from J, with 13 bases in between. Germline V gene data show CDR1 as SGHDN and CDR2 as FVKESK. The CDR3 reads CASSLTGTPNTEAFF. For the CDR3, the DNA is TGTGCCAGCAGCCTCACCGGGACACCGAACACTGAAGCTTTCTTT.

The chain employs TRBV5-6 and TRBJ2-5, with 7 bases identical to TRBD1. This CDR3 has 15 amino acids. The V gene's germline CDR1 is SGHDT and CDR2 YYEEEE. Losses at the gene ends were 0 bases for V and 5 bases for J; bases not matched to a gene: 7. In nucleotides, the CDR3 is TGTGCCAGCAGCTTGGCACAGGGGATATGGGAGACCCAGTACTTC. This sequence encodes CASSLAQGIWETQYF.

Concerning this clone itself: In the same sample, other DNA sequences code for this CDR3. The rearrangement joins TRBV7-2 to TRBJ2-2, with D hard to call. V was trimmed by 4 bases and J by 2 bases, leaving 5 bases between them. From germline, CDR1 is SGHTA and CDR2 FQGNSA. The CDR3 totals 13 residues. CDR3 coding DNA: TGTGCCAGCAGCTCCCCAAACACCGGGGAGCTGTTTTTT. Encoded protein: CASSSPNTGELFF.

A few counts support this clone. V is TRBV30 and J is TRBJ1-1, with 7 bases aligning to TRBD1. CDR3 size: 16 residues. The ends lost 5 bases at V and 3 bases at J; junction bases unmatched: 15. Germline V gives CDR1 GTSNPN, CDR2 SVGIG (reference sequence). The CDR3 DNA reads TGTGCCTGGGCCACCGAAGCGACAGGGTTGGACACTGAAGCTTTCTTT. Its translation is CAWATEATGLDTEAFF.

The chain recombines TRBV28 with TRBJ2-5; 7 nucleotides agree with TRBD2. There are 15 residues in the CDR3. From germline, CDR1 is MDHEN and CDR2 SYDVKM. The V segment lost 3 bases and the J segment 7 bases; nucleotides outside the gene matches: 11. CDR3 coding DNA: TGTGCCAGCAGTTTCGGCGGGGGTCACGGGGGGACCCAGTACTTC. This codes for CASSFGGGHGGTQYF. Complete variable domain (other parts from reference TRBV28 and TRBJ2-5): DVKVTQSSRYLVKRTGEKVFLECVQDMDHENMFWYRQDPGLGLRLIYFSYDVKMKEKGDIPEGYSVSREKKERFSLILESASTNQTSMYLCASSFGGGHGGTQYFGPGTRLLVL.

This sequence joins TRBV7-3 and TRBJ2-1, with 12 nucleotides matching TRBD2. V was clipped by 5 bases and J by 6 bases; unmatched bases: 5. Germline-derived CDR1 and CDR2 are SGHTA and FQGTGA. The CDR3 spans 15 residues. The CDR3 DNA sequence: TGTGCCAGCAGCCCACTAGCGGGAGGTCTCAATGAGCAGTTCTTC. Translating gives CASSPLAGGLNEQFF.

V is TRBV28 and J is TRBJ2-7; TRBD1 matches 7 bases. This CDR3 is built from 15 residues. Trimming removed 6 bases from V and 2 bases from J; junction bases left unmatched: 10. The germline V gene encodes CDR1 MDHEN and CDR2 SYDVKM. The CDR3 is CASRPRQGSTYEQYF. DNA of the CDR3: TGTGCCAGCAGACCCAGACAGGGAAGCACCTACGAGCAGTACTTC.

The gene calls are TRBV6-1 and TRBJ1-4; tentative D call: TRBD1 (5 bases). The ends were cut back, 7 bases at V and 5 bases at J, with 11 bases in the middle. Germline CDR1 is MNHNS and CDR2 is SASEGT. The CDR3 totals 13 residues. This CDR3 is CASIRGGNEKLFF. The CDR3 region has the DNA TGTGCCAGCATAAGGGGAGGAAATGAAAAACTGTTTTTT.

The V gene is TRBV7-2, the J gene TRBJ2-7; the D gene is possibly TRBD2 (5 bases). V lost 2 bases and J lost 4, with 21 bases in between. This CDR3 comprises 17 residues. Germline V CDR1 and CDR2: SGHTA, FQGNSA. CDR3 DNA: TGTGCCAGCAGCTTACGCGGTGGAGGAGACGGAACTTACGAGCAGTACTTC. The encoded protein is CASSLRGGGDGTYEQYF.

In this sample, this clone turned up once. The chain has TRBV28 and TRBJ2-7; 7 positions agree with TRBD1. Germline V gene data show CDR1 as MDHEN and CDR2 as SYDVKM. Losses at the gene ends were 2 bases for V and 6 bases for J; bases not matched to a gene: 10. The CDR3 is made up of 15 amino acids. In DNA form, the CDR3 reads TGTGCCAGCAGTTTAGCCCGACAGGGTCTCCGCGAGCAGTACTTC. The encoded protein is CASSLARQGLREQYF.

The gene calls are TRBV7-9 and TRBJ2-2; D unclear. The CDR3 is 11 amino acids. Germline CDR1 reads SEHNR; CDR2 reads FQNEAQ (reference sequence). V was clipped by 5 bases and J by 8 bases, with 6 bases between them. CDR3 DNA sequence: TGTGCCAGCAGCGTCAGGGGGGAGCTGTTTTTT. Its protein product is CASSVRGELFF.

The chain carries TRBV6-5 and TRBJ2-7; D uncertain. The CDR3 loop spans 11 amino acids. The V end was cut by 8 bases, the J end by 7 bases, with 12 bases between. Germline V gives CDR1 MNHEY, CDR2 SVGAGI. The CDR3 loop reads CASGRSWEQYF. CDR3 in DNA: TGTGCCAGCGGCCGATCTTGGGAGCAGTACTTC.

J is TRBJ1-4 and V is TRBV2, with a tentative D call TRBD1 (6 bases). There are 15 residues in the CDR3. Trimming pared 4 bases from V and 3 bases from J, leaving 12 bases between. In germline, CDR1 is SNHLY, CDR2 FYNNEI. The DNA for the CDR3 is TGTGCCAGCAGTGTATTTGCAGGGGCTAATGAAAAACTGTTTTTT. Protein: CASSVFAGANEKLFF.

The chain recombines TRBV28 with TRBJ2-4, with a possible D match to TRBD1 (6 bases). The CDR3 spans 14 residues. CDR1 and CDR2 (germline): MDHEN, SYDVKM. Between the trimmed V and J ends, which lost 6 bases and 8 bases, there was a span of 17 bases. The DNA for the CDR3 is TGTGCCAGCAGGTACAGGGATGTACTGGACATTCAGTACTTC. Its protein product is CASRYRDVLDIQYF.

V gene TRBV7-9 combines with J gene TRBJ2-5, with D perhaps TRBD1 (5 bases). The CDR3 has 14 amino acids. Germline V gene lookup returns CDR1 SEHNR and CDR2 FQNEAQ (reference sequence). V shed 5 bases and J shed 1 base, with 11 bases lying between them. The CDR3 loop is CASSQDSFQETQYF. CDR3 DNA sequence: TGTGCCAGCAGCCAAGACAGTTTCCAAGAGACCCAGTACTTC. The full variable domain, completed using reference TRBV7-9 and TRBJ2-5, is DTGVSQNPRHKITKRGQNVTFRCDPISEHNRLYWYRQTLGQGPEFLTYFQNEAQLEKSRLLSDRFSAERPKGSFSTLEIQRTEQGDSAMYLCASSQDSFQETQYFGPGTRLLVL.

This clone was detected only a few times. The gene calls are TRBV28 and TRBJ1-1; D is ambiguous. Trimming pared 2 bases from V and 9 bases from J, leaving 7 bases between. There are 11 residues in the CDR3. Germline assignment: CDR1 MDHEN and CDR2 SYDVKM. CDR3 sequence (DNA): TGTGCCAGCAGTTTAGCCCCCCAAGCTTTCTTT. As protein: CASSLAPQAFF.

This chain uses TRBV27 with TRBJ1-1; TRBD1 might be the D (6 bases). CDR3 length: 15 amino acids. V was pared by 5 bases and J by 1 base, with 14 bases between. CDR1 is MNHEY, CDR2 SMNVEV, per germline (reference sequence). CDR3 sequence (DNA): TGTGCCAGCAGTAACACAGGGATTGGGAACACTGAAGCTTTCTTT. Its protein product is CASSNTGIGNTEAFF.

This chain joins TRBV29-1 and TRBJ2-1; 9 positions match TRBD2. V trimming: 2 bases; J trimming: 6 bases; junction bases outside the gene matches: 5. Germline CDR1 reads SQVTM; CDR2 reads ANQGSEA. CDR3 length: 14 residues. The CDR3: CSVEPGTSTNEQFF. The DNA of the CDR3 is TGCAGCGTTGAACCCGGGACTAGCACCAATGAGCAGTTCTTC.